This TCR beta chain emerged from a study of blood T cells in healthy people across ages. Broader study findings: In long-lived donors, naive CD4+ cell counts and diversity exceeded those of aged donors. Unsorted PBMC material precluded a definitive naive versus antigen-experienced comparison.

V was trimmed by 0 bases and J by 5 bases, leaving 8 bases between them. Looked up from germline, CDR1 is MNHEY and CDR2 is SVGEGT. The CDR3 is 13 residues long. Alongside a J-beta primer mix, a sample-barcoded 5' primer served in a second PCR lasting about 7 to 12 cycles. Each cDNA molecule carried a tag from a template-switch adaptor that contained 12 random nucleotides. A single record per CDR3 protein comes from TCRdb applying MiXCR to the 5' RACE reads. The sample yields just under 750,000 distinct CDR3 sequences, around a fifth seen once. In this sample, this clonotype turned up a few times. Its specificity is unknown.

The clonotype was recovered from a man aged 65-85 years in good health. The sample was blood. The V and J genes are TRBV6-2 or TRBV6-3 and TRBJ2-7, with unresolved D. CDR3 protein: CASSYSGRDEQYV. As DNA, the CDR3 is TGTGCCAGCAGTTACTCTGGTCGGGACGAGCAGTACGTC.